This T cell receptor (beta chain) was captured by sequencing in a study of Tregs in tolerant kidney transplant recipients. The junction had 11 bases not matched to a gene; V was cut back by 4 bases and J by 5 bases. The CDR3 runs to 16 residues. Germline V CDR1 and CDR2: SGHTA, FQGNSA. TCRdb's table, derived via immunoSEQ multiplex PCR, lists solely in-frame clones and lacks some. This table holds about 110,000 clones, about 90% found once. Study-level points and caveats: Findings come from small patient numbers and require larger validation. Tolerant patients' donor-specific Tregs expanded beyond overall Tregs, suggesting antigen-driven growth.

As concerns this clone: The antigen remains undetermined.

Unstimulated Tregs (CD4+CD25+CD127-) and CD4+CD25- non-Tregs were sorted from PBMCs. V gene TRBV7-2 combines with J gene TRBJ1-1, with 9 bases aligning to TRBD1. This specimen was CD4+ T cells from blood, taken before the transplant. This clonotype was obtained from a human donor who received a combined kidney and bone marrow transplant. This CDR3 is CASSSPYDRGGTEAFF. The CDR3 coding sequence is TGTGCCAGCAGCTCCCCGTATGACAGGGGGGGGACTGAAGCTTTCTTT.